This T cell receptor (beta chain) was sequenced for a study of T-cell reconstitution after alpha-beta-depleted transplantation in children. This clonotype was observed a handful of times. Its target is not known. Preparation of the TCRbeta library was carried out with unique molecular identifiers. TCRdb used MiXCR to reprocess the PCR reads, holding one entry per CDR3 protein. The repertoire holds around 300,000 distinct CDR3 sequences, around 20% seen once, with 9.5% to 13% in the top ten. Findings of the study overall: One year post-transplant, T-cell counts and diversity were largely derived from T cells produced anew. The study traced high day-60 TCRbeta diversity in some patients to surviving recipient T cells and thymic progenitors. Several hundred expanded graft clones reportedly gave rise to the alpha-beta T cells present about two months after transplant.

The CDR3 length is 16 residues. Germline CDR1 and CDR2: SGHAT and FQNNGV. V was clipped by 5 bases and J by 3 bases; unmatched bases: 8. This receptor was taken from a male patient between 10 and 17 years old who had a stem cell transplant for acute lymphoblastic leukemia, so the T cells may come from the graft donor. The sample was PBMCs, mostly from graft donor cells, taken 180 days after TCRalphabeta/CD19-depleted stem cell transplant. The chain combines TRBV11-2 with TRBJ2-2; 8 nucleotides agree with TRBD2. In nucleotides, the CDR3 is TGTGCCAGCAGCCCATGGACTAGCTGGGACACCGGGGAGCTGTTTTTT. As protein: CASSPWTSWDTGELFF.